The count of the clone carrying this TCR beta chain is one. This sample stems from a study of blood T cells in healthy people across ages. Then a second PCR, running about 6 to 12 cycles, was carried out with a sample-barcoded 5' primer and a J-beta primer mix. TCRdb fed the 5' RACE reads into MiXCR, producing one record per CDR3 protein. The table has about 380,000 distinct CDR3 sequences, over 45% seen once. Germline V gene lookup returns CDR1 LNHDA and CDR2 SQIVND (reference sequence). The germline V and J ends were trimmed by 7 bases and 1 base, with 7 bases remaining between them. CDR3 length equals 12 residues.

The chain links TRBV19 to TRBJ1-1; no reliable D call. Specimen: blood. This clonotype was sampled from a man in his sixties in good health. CDR3 sequence: CASKWQNTEAFF. DNA of the CDR3: TGTGCCAGTAAGTGGCAGAACACTGAAGCTTTCTTT.